Included here is one T cell receptor beta chain sequence, with context. Its matching antigen is unknown. This CDR3 contains 16 residues. Germline V gene sequence: CDR1 SGDLS, CDR2 YYNGEE. Trimming left V 4 bases short and J 5 bases short, with 22 bases between. The data derive from a study of response to subunit inactivated influenza vaccine. TCRdb analysed the RT-PCR reads with MiXCR anew, one entry per CDR3 protein. The table records approximately 530,000 distinct CDR3 sequences, around 13% of them present only once. Overall study results and limits: Every seasonal influenza vaccination brings in few new T cells, the authors suggested.

The chain joins TRBV9 to TRBJ2-7; D unresolved. The sample in question was PBMCs from blood, obtained 40 to 50 days after vaccination. This sequence originates from a man aged 45-65 years who received an inactivated influenza vaccine. The CDR3, as DNA: TGTGCCAGCAGCCCCGAATTTGGCGGAGTACTCCACGAGCAGTACTTC. It codes for CASSPEFGGVLHEQYF. The full variable domain, with the rest looked up from reference TRBV9 and TRBJ2-7, is DSGVTQTPKHLITATGQRVTLRCSPRSGDLSVYWYQQSLDQGLQFLIQYYNGEERAKGNILERFSAQQFPDLHSELNLSSLELGDSALYFCASSPEFGGVLHEQYFGPGTRLTVT.